The 26 T cell receptor beta chains below all came from one sample that was sequenced in a study of blood T cells in healthy people across ages. Alongside a J-beta primer mix, a sample-barcoded 5' primer served in a second PCR lasting 7 to 11 cycles. TCRdb recomputed calls from the 5' RACE reads with MiXCR, one row per CDR3 protein. This sample has roughly 1,800,000 distinct CDR3 sequences, with roughly 50% found just once. What was sequenced was blood. These receptors came from a woman aged 40 to 50 in good health.

This clonotype was seen once. The chain is built from TRBV12-3 or TRBV12-4 and TRBJ1-1; D is perhaps TRBD1 (5 bases). The CDR3 is 15 residues long. Trimming removed 5 bases from V and 3 bases from J, with 16 bases in between. This CDR3 reads CASSPNDRLDTEAFF. The CDR3 DNA is TGTGCCAGCAGTCCGAATGACAGACTCGACACTGAAGCTTTCTTT.

V usage is TRBV12-3 or TRBV12-4 and J usage is TRBJ2-5; a weak D match, TRBD2 (7 bases). This CDR3 has 14 amino acids. Trimming took 8 bases from V and 5 from J, leaving 18 bases between them. The CDR3 DNA reads as TGTGCCAGCCAACACCCGGGGGGCGGGGAGACCCAGTACTTC. It yields the protein CASQHPGGGETQYF.

This clonotype occurred once. The V and J genes are TRBV20-1 and TRBJ1-2; 7 bases match TRBD1. The CDR3 totals 15 residues. The germline gives CDR1 DFQATT, CDR2 SNEGSKA (reference sequence). V dropped 2 bases and J dropped 13; count of bases not matched to a gene: 19. In nucleotides, the CDR3 is TGCAGTGCTAGAATTTTCCGGGACAGTTCCTTTCAAGGCACCTTC. Protein: CSARIFRDSSFQGTF.

V gene TRBV28 combines with J gene TRBJ2-3, with D possibly being TRBD1 (5 bases). Trimming removed 6 bases from V and 1 base from J, with 14 bases in between. This CDR3 spans 15 amino acids. Germline lookup yields CDR1 MDHEN and CDR2 SYDVKM. The CDR3 loop reads CASSRRVGGTDTQYF. For the CDR3, the DNA is TGTGCCAGCAGCCGCAGGGTGGGTGGCACAGATACGCAGTATTTT.

This chain joins TRBV4-3 and TRBJ2-3, with no clear D. Between the trimmed V and J ends, which lost 0 bases and 6 bases, there was a span of 13 bases. Germline V gene lookup returns CDR1 LGHNA and CDR2 YSLEER. The CDR3 contains 15 residues. The DNA for the CDR3 is TGCGCCAGCAGCCAAGACAGGTACCAACCCGATACGCAGTATTTT. It encodes CASSQDRYQPDTQYF.

The V call is TRBV10-3, the J call TRBJ2-6, with TRBD1 identical over 10 bases. Germline V gives CDR1 ENHRY, CDR2 SYGVKD. After removal of 3 bases from V and 6 bases from J, the junction contained 17 bases not matched to a gene. The CDR3 has 20 residues. CDR3 sequence reads: CAISEGGRDRGVFVANVLTF. The CDR3 region has the DNA TGTGCCATCAGTGAAGGGGGCCGGGACAGGGGAGTATTTGTGGCCAACGTCCTGACTTTC.

The rearrangement uses TRBV6-2 or TRBV6-3 and TRBJ1-5, with D perhaps TRBD1 (6 bases). CDR3 length equals 14 residues. V shed 5 bases and J shed 6 bases, with 14 bases lying between them. The germline gives CDR1 MNHEY, CDR2 SVGEGT. The CDR3 nucleotides read TGTGCCAGCAGTCTACAGACAGGCCTTCAGCCCCAGCATTTT. Translated: CASSLQTGLQPQHF.

Notes on this clonotype: The junction departs from germline at one end; a sequencing error may be responsible. CDR3 bases: TGCAGTGCCCCACAATTCTTCCGGGACACCGGTTGGGGAGAGGCCCAGTACTTC. This encodes CSAPQFFRDTGWGEAQYF. The V call is TRBV20-1, the J call TRBJ2-5; maybe TRBD1 (6 bases). CDR3 size: 18 residues. Germline-derived CDR1 and CDR2 are DFQATT and SNEGSKA (reference sequence).

This clonotype has just a few counts. The J gene is TRBJ2-5, the V gene TRBV7-2; 7 bases map to TRBD2. V shed 6 bases, J shed 11 bases, and the junction held 15 bases outside the gene matches. Germline V gives CDR1 SGHTA, CDR2 FQGNSA. The CDR3 sequence is 14 residues long. The CDR3 DNA reads TGTGCCAGCAGGGGACTAACAATCTACAATGAGCAGTACTTC. Its translation is CASRGLTIYNEQYF.

V usage is TRBV9 and J usage is TRBJ2-6; D may correspond to TRBD1 or TRBD2 (5 bases each). Germline CDR1 and CDR2: SGDLS and YYNGEE. V was cut by 4 bases and J by 5 bases, with 13 bases left in between. The CDR3 is 15 residues long. This chain's CDR3 is CASSPAGGRANVLTF. CDR3 DNA: TGTGCCAGCAGCCCAGCTGGGGGTCGGGCCAACGTCCTGACTTTC.

The chain links TRBV3-1 to TRBJ2-5, with 7 nucleotides matching TRBD1. J lost 2 bases, V lost 2 bases, and 8 bases had no gene match. The germline CDR1 and CDR2 sequences are LGHDT and YNNKEL (reference sequence). The length of the CDR3 is 16 residues. CDR3: CASSQIPGQRQETQYF. DNA for the CDR3: TGTGCCAGCAGCCAAATTCCGGGACAGCGGCAAGAGACCCAGTACTTC.

This chain links TRBV6-1 with TRBJ1-5, with TRBD1 matching over 7 bases. V lost 2 bases to trimming and J lost 0 bases; unmatched junction nucleotides: 4. The CDR3 covers 16 residues. In germline, CDR1 is MNHNS, CDR2 SASEGT. The CDR3 bases are TGTGCCAGCAGTGAATTGACAGGGAGTAGCAATCAGCCCCAGCATTTT. It is translated as CASSELTGSSNQPQHF.

The table lists this clonotype with a count of one. The chain recombines TRBV12-3 or TRBV12-4 with TRBJ2-3; D remains unclear. V was pared by 6 bases and J by 3 bases, with 22 bases between. This CDR3 is 17 amino acids long. CDR3 sequence: CASSRFLAGVLTDTQYF. CDR3 DNA: TGTGCCAGCAGCCGATTTTTGGCAGGCGTACTAACAGATACGCAGTATTTT.

Remarks on this clonotype: An end of the junction differs from the germline gene, which may be a read error. DNA for the CDR3: TGTGCTAGCAGCTTAGCATTTCCCTACAATGAGCAGTTCTTC. As protein: CASSLAFPYNEQFF. V is TRBV7-7 and J is TRBJ2-1; D ambiguous. There are 14 residues in the CDR3. Looked up from germline, CDR1 is SSHAT and CDR2 is FNYEAQ (reference sequence).

The V call is TRBV7-2, the J call TRBJ2-7, with D perhaps matching TRBD1 (5 bases). The J call may be wrong; the DNA end is better matched by TRBJ2-4. Germline V gene data show CDR1 as SGHTA and CDR2 as FQGNSA. The CDR3 consists of 14 residues. The CDR3 is CATTPGAKSNIQYF. In DNA form, the CDR3 reads TGTGCCACCACACCTGGGGCCAAGAGCAACATTCAGTACTTC.

This clonotype was seen more than once but under ten times. The chain has TRBV4-3 and TRBJ2-1; D is unresolved. Germline V gene lookup returns CDR1 LGHNA and CDR2 YSLEER. CDR3 length equals 12 residues. The V gene lost 5 bases and the J gene lost 7 bases, with 9 bases spanning the gap. The CDR3 DNA follows: TGCGCCAGCAGCAAGGAAAAGAATGAGCAGTTCTTC. This gives the protein CASSKEKNEQFF.

This chain uses TRBV7-2 with TRBJ2-7; D ambiguous. The DNA matches TRBJ2-5 better at its end, which makes the J call doubtful. Germline V lookup: CDR1 SGHTA, CDR2 FQGNSA. This CDR3 is built from 14 residues. CDR3 coding DNA: TGTGCCAGCAGCTTATCTGTAGGGCCAGAGACCCAGTACTTC. It encodes CASSLSVGPETQYF.

This clonotype was counted once. This rearrangement joins TRBV20-1 to TRBJ2-5; 8 bases fit TRBD1. This CDR3 is built from 14 residues. CDR1 and CDR2 (germline): DFQATT, SNEGSKA (reference sequence). The V segment lost 3 bases and the J segment 11 bases; nucleotides outside the gene matches: 14. CDR3 in DNA: TGCAGTGCTAGTGACAGGGGATCCTACAATGAGCAGTACTTC. Translating gives CSASDRGSYNEQYF.

The chain is built from TRBV28 and TRBJ2-1, with 10 positions matching TRBD1. Germline CDR1 reads MDHEN; CDR2 reads SYDVKM. The CDR3 has 15 amino acids. J was trimmed by 9 bases and V by 5 bases; bases with no gene match: 10. The chain's CDR3 is CASSAPPGQGREQFF. DNA for the CDR3: TGTGCCAGCAGTGCCCCTCCGGGACAGGGGCGTGAGCAGTTCTTC.

This chain uses TRBV7-8 with TRBJ2-3, with TRBD2 identical over 7 bases. Trimming at V came to 0 bases and at J to 0 bases, leaving 12 bases not matched to a gene. CDR1 is SGHVS, CDR2 FQNEAQ, per germline. The CDR3 has 19 amino acids. The CDR3 nucleotides are TGTGCCAGCAGCTTAGCTAGATTTAGGACTAGTGGTAGCACAGATACGCAGTATTTT. This encodes CASSLARFRTSGSTDTQYF. The full variable domain, with the rest looked up from reference TRBV7-8 and TRBJ2-3, is GAGVSQSPRYKVAKRGQDVALRCDPISGHVSLFWYQQALGQGPEFLTYFQNEAQLDKSGLPSDRFFAERPEGSVSTLKIQRTQQEDSAVYLCASSLARFRTSGSTDTQYFGPGTRLTVL.

V and J are TRBV6-2 or TRBV6-3 and TRBJ2-7, with no clear D. Trimming stripped 0 bases from V and 2 bases from J, with 11 bases between. This CDR3 contains 15 residues. CDR1 MNHEY and CDR2 SVGEGT come from the germline V gene. The chain's CDR3 is CASSYSKATTYEQYF. CDR3 coding DNA: TGTGCCAGCAGTTACTCGAAAGCCACAACCTACGAGCAGTACTTC.

The count of this clonotype is one. The chain employs TRBV20-1 and TRBJ2-1; 8 bases fit TRBD1. The J call may be mistaken, given a closer DNA end match to TRBJ2-7. This CDR3 has 16 amino acids. Germline V gene data show CDR1 as DFQATT and CDR2 as SNEGSKA (reference sequence). CDR3 nucleotide sequence: TGCAGTGCTGTGGATGGAGGACAGGGAGCATACAATGAGCAGTACTTC. Protein: CSAVDGGQGAYNEQYF.

The V gene is TRBV29-1, the J gene TRBJ1-2, with D possibly TRBD1 on 6 matching bases. Per the germline V gene, CDR1 is SQVTM and CDR2 is ANQGSEA. V was trimmed by 0 bases and J by 4 bases, leaving 18 bases between them. This CDR3 is 16 amino acids long. The CDR3 protein is CSVEDRVQGQFYGYTF. In nucleotides, the CDR3 is TGCAGCGTTGAAGATCGAGTACAGGGCCAATTCTATGGCTACACCTTC.

The genes are TRBV2 and TRBJ2-7; possibly TRBD2 for D (6 bases). This CDR3 has 11 amino acids. Per germline, CDR1 SNHLY and CDR2 FYNNEI. CDR3 residues: CATRLDYEQYF. CDR3 nucleotide sequence: TGTGCTACCAGACTAGACTACGAGCAGTACTTC.

This clonotype was found a few times. The genes are TRBV20-1 and TRBJ1-2; D is uncertain. CDR3 size: 12 residues. CDR1 is DFQATT, CDR2 SNEGSKA, per germline (reference sequence). Trimming took 2 bases from V and 8 from J, leaving 12 bases between them. CDR3 nucleotides: TGCAGTGCTAGACCTTTTGCGGGCGGCTACACCTTC. Translating gives CSARPFAGGYTF.

The rearrangement joins TRBV7-8 to TRBJ2-7; D is unresolved. The CDR3 runs to 15 residues. Germline-derived CDR1 and CDR2 are SGHVS and FQNEAQ. V was pared by 5 bases and J by 0 bases, with 14 bases between. The CDR3 sequence: CASSNPGRFSYEQYF. CDR3 DNA sequence: TGTGCCAGCAGCAACCCCGGCCGATTCTCCTACGAGCAGTACTTC.